This TCR beta chain came from a study of cytomegalovirus exposure and HLA in healthy donors. Notes on the study in general: The classifier reportedly diagnosed cytomegalovirus status with high specificity and sensitivity. Overall, roughly 170 TCR beta chains were annotated as cytomegalovirus-associated.

About this clone: The antigen is undetermined.

The germline V gene encodes CDR1 KGHSH and CDR2 LQKENI. This CDR3 spans 12 amino acids. V lost 2 bases, J lost 8 bases, and 7 bases lay in between. The PCR contained 60 Vbeta and 13 Jbeta primers. Profiled with immunoSEQ multiplex PCR; TCRdb holds only in-frame clones, not every one. Of around 130,000 clones in the sample, 75% to 85% were seen once. The V gene is TRBV18, the J gene TRBJ1-3, with D hard to call. This receptor was taken from a woman between 40 and 55 years old in good health and CMV-seronegative. The material sequenced was PBMCs. The chain's CDR3 is CASSPLVDTIYF. The DNA of the CDR3 is TGTGCCAGCTCACCATTGGTAGACACCATATATTTT.